The present TCR beta chain was sequenced within a study of blood T cell repertoires in COVID-19. The wider study: Sites across the United States, Italy and Spain contributed samples from acute and convalescent COVID-19. T cells, B-cell-depleted T cells, or PBMCs supplied cDNA or gDNA.

V gave up 2 bases and J gave up 6 bases; unmatched junction bases: 3. The germline V gene encodes CDR1 SGDLS and CDR2 YYNGEE. This CDR3 is 16 amino acids long. Original processing notes: Reference gene primer amplification gave nucleated cell count estimates. TCRdb's table, derived via immunoSEQ multiplex PCR, lists solely in-frame clones and lacks some. D and trimming come from the DNA, and the V and J calls and clone size come from that table. The profile covers around 180,000 clones, with about 88% appearing a single time and 4% to 5.5% taken by the ten largest. The sequence was collected from a human donor in a cohort sampled during active COVID-19. The specimen was peripheral blood. This sequence joins TRBV9 and TRBJ1-6, with 12 nucleotides matching TRBD1. The CDR3 spells CASSVGQGAGNSPLHF. CDR3 in DNA: TGTGCCAGCAGCGTGGGACAGGGGGCGGGTAATTCACCCCTCCACTTT.